The present T cell receptor (beta chain) was sequenced within a study of cytomegalovirus exposure and HLA in healthy donors. Study-wide findings and caveats: A later analysis by the authors found several of the most significant clusters apparently linked to common viral pathogens. A later analysis linked more than 15,000 TCR beta sequences to HLA alleles at 0.05 false discovery rate. A missense variant in DCLRE1C was later tied to TCR beta V- and J-gene trimming. Cytomegalovirus-associated TCR beta chains were listed, numbering around 150.

To note about this clone: Antigen: not known.

Germline V lookup: CDR1 ENHRY, CDR2 SYGVKD. The CDR3 spans 13 residues. J gave up 6 bases and V 6 bases, and 4 bases lay outside the gene matches. PCR primers comprised 60 Vbeta and 13 Jbeta primers. Method: immunoSEQ multiplex PCR; TCRdb's copy keeps in-frame clones and lacks some. Recorded for this sample: just over 200,000 clones. The specimen sequenced was PBMCs. The rearrangement links TRBV10-3 to TRBJ1-2, with TRBD1 matching 10 bases. This clonotype was sampled from a girl aged 2-10 years in good health and CMV-seropositive. The CDR3 region is CAISGTGEDGYTF. The CDR3 coding sequence is TGTGCCATCAGCGGGACAGGGGAGGATGGCTACACCTTC.